A selection of T cell receptor beta chains follows, all from one sample in a study of OX40 agonist ivuxolimab in advanced cancers. The data were produced by immunoSEQ multiplex PCR, yet TCRdb's version contains in-frame clones alone and is incomplete. Here the sample spans some 90,000 clones, over 75% being singletons. The sample in question was CD4+ or CD8+ T cells sorted from blood, obtained in a trial of the OX40 agonist ivuxolimab. The receptors derive from an adult with an advanced solid tumor such as melanoma, head and neck, liver or kidney cancer. Both conserved end residues are part of each CDR3. Fields, in order: D gene, clone size, V gene, J gene, CDR3 protein, CDR3 DNA. D genes are given only for firm matches. Some rows have no size entry. The others give once, few or many, or a class for an expanded clone.

.	.	TRBV11-2	TRBJ1-1	CASSLEASTEAFF	TGTGCCAGCAGCTTAGAGGCAAGCACTGAAGCTTTCTTT
TRBD2	.	TRBV6-6	TRBJ2-7	CASSYAGTRVYEQYF	TGTGCCAGCAGTTACGCCGGGACTAGGGTCTACGAGCAGTACTTC
.	.	TRBV12-5	TRBJ1-2	CASAQSGTIYGYTF	TGTGCTAGTGCTCAGTCGGGCACCATCTATGGCTACACCTTC
TRBD1	.	TRBV2	TRBJ1-6	CASRGMTGKLSPLHF	TGTGCCAGCAGGGGGATGACAGGGAAGCTCTCACCCCTCCACTTT
TRBD2	.	TRBV5-4	TRBJ2-1	CASRGGPNNEQFF	TGTGCCAGCAGGGGAGGGCCAAACAATGAGCAGTTCTTC
.	.	TRBV10-3	TRBJ1-2	CAISDGAGYGYTF	TGTGCCATCAGTGACGGGGCGGGCTATGGCTACACCTTC
TRBD2	.	TRBV27	TRBJ2-1	CASSPYSSGRALNEQFF	TGTGCCAGCAGTCCGTACTCTAGCGGGAGGGCCCTAAATGAGCAGTTCTTC
.	.	TRBV9	TRBJ1-1	CASSVLGTQSEAFF	TGTGCCAGCAGCGTTCTCGGGACACAGTCTGAAGCTTTCTTT
.	.	TRBV25-1	TRBJ1-5	CASSEYGGDQPQHF	TGTGCCAGCAGTGAATATGGGGGGGATCAGCCCCAGCATTTT
TRBD1	medium-sized	TRBV25-1	TRBJ1-2	CASSGGTGGYTF	TGTGCCAGCAGTGGGGGGACAGGGGGCTACACCTTC
.	.	TRBV19	TRBJ1-1	CASNGAGTEAFF	TGTGCCAGTAATGGGGCCGGGACTGAAGCTTTCTTT
.	.	TRBV19	TRBJ1-1	CASSIDIGEAFF	TGTGCCAGTAGTATAGATATTGGCGAAGCTTTCTTT
.	.	TRBV9	TRBJ1-3	CASSVEDNSGNTIYF	TGTGCCAGCAGCGTAGAAGACAACTCTGGAAACACCATATATTTT
TRBD1	.	TRBV9	TRBJ2-3	CASSVPTGGTDTQYF	TGTGCCAGCAGCGTACCGACAGGGGGCACAGATACGCAGTATTTT
.	.	TRBV7-3	TRBJ2-2	CASRLVPGYTGELFF	TGTGCCAGCCGATTAGTGCCAGGGTACACCGGGGAGCTGTTTTTT
.	once	TRBV6-5	TRBJ2-2	CASSPLRGVGGELFF	TGTGCCAGCAGCCCCCTCAGGGGGGTCGGCGGGGAGCTGTTTTTT
TRBD1	.	TRBV7-9	TRBJ2-5	CASSLGTLQGGGETQYF	TGTGCCAGCAGCTTGGGGACATTACAGGGGGGCGGAGAGACCCAGTACTTC
.	.	TRBV7-8	TRBJ1-1	CASSPVVQLNTEAFF	TGTGCCAGCAGCCCCGTGGTACAGTTGAACACTGAAGCTTTCTTT
TRBD1	.	TRBV7-2	TRBJ1-5	CASSSGQGRASNQPQHF	TGTGCCAGCAGCTCGGGACAGGGGAGAGCTAGCAATCAGCCCCAGCATTTT